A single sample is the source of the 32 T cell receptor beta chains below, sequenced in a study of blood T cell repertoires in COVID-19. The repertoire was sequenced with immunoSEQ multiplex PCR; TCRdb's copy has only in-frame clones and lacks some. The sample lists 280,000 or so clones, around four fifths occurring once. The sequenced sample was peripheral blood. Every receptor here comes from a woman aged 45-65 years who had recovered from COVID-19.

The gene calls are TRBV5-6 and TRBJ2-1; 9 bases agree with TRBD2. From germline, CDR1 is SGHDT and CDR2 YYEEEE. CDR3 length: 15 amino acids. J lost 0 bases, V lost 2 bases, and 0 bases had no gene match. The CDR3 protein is CASSFSGSSYNEQFF. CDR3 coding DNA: TGTGCCAGCAGCTTTAGCGGGAGCTCCTACAATGAGCAGTTCTTC.

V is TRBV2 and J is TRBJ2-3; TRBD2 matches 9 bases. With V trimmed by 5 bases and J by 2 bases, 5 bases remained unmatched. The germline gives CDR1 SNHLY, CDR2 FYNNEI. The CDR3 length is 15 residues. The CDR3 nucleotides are TGTGCCAGCAGTCCCGGGACTAGCCCCACAGATACGCAGTATTTT. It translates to CASSPGTSPTDTQYF.

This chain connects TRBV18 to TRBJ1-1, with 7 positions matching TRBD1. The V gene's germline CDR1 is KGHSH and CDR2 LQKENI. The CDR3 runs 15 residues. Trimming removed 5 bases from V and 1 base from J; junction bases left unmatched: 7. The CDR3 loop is CASSIQTGRNTEAFF. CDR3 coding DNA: TGTGCCAGCTCAATTCAGACAGGGCGGAACACTGAAGCTTTCTTT.

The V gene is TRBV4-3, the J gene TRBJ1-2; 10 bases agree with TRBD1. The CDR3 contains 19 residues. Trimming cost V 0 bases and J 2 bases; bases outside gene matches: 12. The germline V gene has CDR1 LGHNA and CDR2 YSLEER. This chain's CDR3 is CASSQEISTGGLGNYGYTF. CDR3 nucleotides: TGCGCCAGCAGCCAAGAAATTTCGACAGGGGGCCTGGGGAACTATGGCTACACCTTC.

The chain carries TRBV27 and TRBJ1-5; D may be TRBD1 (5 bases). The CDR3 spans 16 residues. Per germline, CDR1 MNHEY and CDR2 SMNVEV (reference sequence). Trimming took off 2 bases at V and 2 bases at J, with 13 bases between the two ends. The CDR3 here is CASSLVGGLGNQPQHF. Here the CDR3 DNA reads TGTGCCAGCAGTTTAGTGGGGGGGTTGGGCAATCAGCCCCAGCATTTT.

This chain's CDR3 is CASSLGPKRQGYNSPLHF. The DNA for the CDR3 is TGTGCCAGCAGCTTAGGACCCAAACGACAGGGTTATAATTCACCCCTCCACTTT. The chain combines TRBV7-9 with TRBJ1-6, with 7 nucleotides matching TRBD1. The V gene end was trimmed by 1 base and the J gene end by 4 bases; junction bases not matched to a gene: 10. The CDR3 consists of 18 residues. Per germline, CDR1 SEHNR and CDR2 FQNEAQ (reference sequence).

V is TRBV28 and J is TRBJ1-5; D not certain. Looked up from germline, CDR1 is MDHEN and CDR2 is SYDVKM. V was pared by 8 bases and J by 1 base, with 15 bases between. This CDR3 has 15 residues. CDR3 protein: CASSSGSGSNQPQHF. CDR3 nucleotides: TGTGCCAGCTCCTCGGGGTCGGGGAGCAATCAGCCCCAGCATTTT.

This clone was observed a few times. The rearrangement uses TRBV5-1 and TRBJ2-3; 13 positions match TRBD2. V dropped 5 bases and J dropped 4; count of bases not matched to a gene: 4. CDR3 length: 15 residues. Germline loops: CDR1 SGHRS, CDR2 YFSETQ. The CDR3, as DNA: TGCGCCAGCAGGTCGACTAGCGGGGGGCCAGATACGCAGTATTTT. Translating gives CASRSTSGGPDTQYF.

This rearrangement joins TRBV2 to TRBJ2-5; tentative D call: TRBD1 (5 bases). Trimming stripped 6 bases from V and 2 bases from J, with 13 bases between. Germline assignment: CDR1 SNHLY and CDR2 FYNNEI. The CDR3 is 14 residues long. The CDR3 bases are TGTGCCAGCAGCGTGGACACGGTGCAAGAGACCCAGTACTTC. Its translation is CASSVDTVQETQYF.

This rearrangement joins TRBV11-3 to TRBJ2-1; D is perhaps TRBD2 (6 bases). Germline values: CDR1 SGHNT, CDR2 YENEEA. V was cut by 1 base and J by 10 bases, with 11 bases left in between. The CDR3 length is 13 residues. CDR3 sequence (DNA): TGTGCCAGCAGCTTAGGGGAGGCGCGGGAGCAGTTCTTC. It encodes CASSLGEAREQFF.

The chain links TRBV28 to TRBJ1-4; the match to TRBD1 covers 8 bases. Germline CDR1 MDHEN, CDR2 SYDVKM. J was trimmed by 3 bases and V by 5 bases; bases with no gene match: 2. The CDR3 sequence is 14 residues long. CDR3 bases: TGTGCCAGCAGTCCGGGACAGGCTAATGAAAAACTGTTTTTT. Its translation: CASSPGQANEKLFF.

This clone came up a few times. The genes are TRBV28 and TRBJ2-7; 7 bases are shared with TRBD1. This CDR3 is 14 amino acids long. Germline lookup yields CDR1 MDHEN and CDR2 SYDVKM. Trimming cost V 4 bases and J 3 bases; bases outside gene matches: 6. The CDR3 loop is CASSSPGTDYEQYF. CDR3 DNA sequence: TGTGCCAGCAGTTCCCCAGGGACAGACTACGAGCAGTACTTC.

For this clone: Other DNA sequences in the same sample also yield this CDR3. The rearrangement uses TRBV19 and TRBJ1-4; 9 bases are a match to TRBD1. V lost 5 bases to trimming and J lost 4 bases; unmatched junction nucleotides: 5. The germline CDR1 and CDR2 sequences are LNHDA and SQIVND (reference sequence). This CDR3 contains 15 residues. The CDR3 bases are TGTGCCAGTAGTGCCCGACAGGGGGGTAATGAAAAACTGTTTTTT. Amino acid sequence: CASSARQGGNEKLFF.

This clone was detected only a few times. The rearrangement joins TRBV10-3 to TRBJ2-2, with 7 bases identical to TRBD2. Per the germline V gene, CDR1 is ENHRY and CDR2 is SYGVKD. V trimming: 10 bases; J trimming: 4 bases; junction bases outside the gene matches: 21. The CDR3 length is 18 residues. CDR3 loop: CASSPMVAGPESTGELFF. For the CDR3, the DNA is TGTGCCAGCAGCCCTATGGTAGCGGGCCCTGAGTCCACCGGGGAGCTGTTTTTT.

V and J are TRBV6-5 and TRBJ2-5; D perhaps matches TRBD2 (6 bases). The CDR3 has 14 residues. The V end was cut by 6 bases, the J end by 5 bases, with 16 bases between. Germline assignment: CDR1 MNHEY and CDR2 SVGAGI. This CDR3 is CASSHQGGGETQYF. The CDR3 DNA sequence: TGTGCCAGCAGCCATCAGGGAGGAGGGGAGACCCAGTACTTC.

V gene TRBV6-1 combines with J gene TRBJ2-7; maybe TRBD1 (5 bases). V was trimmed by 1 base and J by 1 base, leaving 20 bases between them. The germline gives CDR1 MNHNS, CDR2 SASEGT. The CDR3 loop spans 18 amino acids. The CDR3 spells CASSEVTVLTRGSYEQYF. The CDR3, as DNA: TGTGCCAGCAGTGAAGTAACGGTACTTACAAGGGGATCCTACGAGCAGTACTTC.

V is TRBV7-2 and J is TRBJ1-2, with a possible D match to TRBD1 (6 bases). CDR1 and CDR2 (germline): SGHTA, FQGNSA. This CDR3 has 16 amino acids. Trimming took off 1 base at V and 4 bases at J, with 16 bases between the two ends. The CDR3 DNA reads TGTGCCAGCAGCTTAGACGACAGGCGATACTTCTATGGCTACACCTTC. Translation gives CASSLDDRRYFYGYTF.

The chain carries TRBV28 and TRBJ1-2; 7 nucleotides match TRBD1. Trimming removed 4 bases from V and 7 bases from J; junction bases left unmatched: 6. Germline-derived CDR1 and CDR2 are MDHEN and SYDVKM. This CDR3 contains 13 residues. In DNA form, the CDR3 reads TGTGCCAGCAGTTCGGGACAGACTTTTGGCTACACCTTC. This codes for CASSSGQTFGYTF.

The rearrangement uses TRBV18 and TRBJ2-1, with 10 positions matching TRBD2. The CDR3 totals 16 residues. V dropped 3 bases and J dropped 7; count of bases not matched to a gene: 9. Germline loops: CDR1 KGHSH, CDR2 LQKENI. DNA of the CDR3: TGTGCCAGCTCACCTTCTAGCGGGGGTACTGGGAATGAGCAGTTCTTC. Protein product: CASSPSSGGTGNEQFF.

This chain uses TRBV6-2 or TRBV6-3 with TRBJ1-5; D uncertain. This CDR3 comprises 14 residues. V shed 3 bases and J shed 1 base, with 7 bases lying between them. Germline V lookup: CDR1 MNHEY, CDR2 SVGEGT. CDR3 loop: CASSYGQSNQPQHF. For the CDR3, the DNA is TGTGCCAGCAGTTATGGGCAGAGCAATCAGCCCCAGCATTTT.

CDR3 in amino acids: CASRRDSEETQYF. The CDR3 nucleotides read TGTGCCAGCCGCCGGGACTCTGAAGAGACCCAGTACTTC. The J gene is TRBJ2-5, the V gene TRBV2, with D tentatively TRBD2 (6 bases). The ends were cut back, 8 bases at V and 3 bases at J, with 13 bases in the middle. Germline V gene data show CDR1 as SNHLY and CDR2 as FYNNEI. The CDR3 extends over 13 amino acids.

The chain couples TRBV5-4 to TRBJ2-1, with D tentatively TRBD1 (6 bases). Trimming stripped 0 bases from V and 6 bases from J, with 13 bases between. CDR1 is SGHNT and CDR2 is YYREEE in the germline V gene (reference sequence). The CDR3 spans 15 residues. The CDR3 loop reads CASSLAQGKVNEQFF. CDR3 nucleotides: TGTGCCAGCAGCTTGGCACAGGGAAAGGTCAATGAGCAGTTCTTC.

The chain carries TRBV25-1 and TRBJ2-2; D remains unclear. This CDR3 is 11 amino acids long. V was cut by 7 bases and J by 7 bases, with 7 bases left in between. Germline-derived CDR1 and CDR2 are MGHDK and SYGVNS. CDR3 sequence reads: CASTTFGELFF. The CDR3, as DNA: TGTGCCAGCACTACCTTCGGGGAGCTGTTTTTT.

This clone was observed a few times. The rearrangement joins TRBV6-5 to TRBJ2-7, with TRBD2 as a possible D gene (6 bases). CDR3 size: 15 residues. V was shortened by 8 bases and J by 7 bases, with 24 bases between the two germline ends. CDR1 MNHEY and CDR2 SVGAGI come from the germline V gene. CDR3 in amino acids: CASSSPGLSQEEQYF. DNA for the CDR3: TGTGCCAGCTCCTCGCCCGGACTATCCCAGGAAGAGCAGTACTTC.

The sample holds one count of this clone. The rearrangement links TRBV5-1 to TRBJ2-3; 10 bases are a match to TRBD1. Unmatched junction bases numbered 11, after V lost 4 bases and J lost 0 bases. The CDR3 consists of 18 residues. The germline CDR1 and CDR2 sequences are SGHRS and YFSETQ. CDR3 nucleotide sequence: TGCGCCAGCAGCCCGGGACAGGGGTTCGCTCGTAGCACAGATACGCAGTATTTT. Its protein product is CASSPGQGFARSTDTQYF.

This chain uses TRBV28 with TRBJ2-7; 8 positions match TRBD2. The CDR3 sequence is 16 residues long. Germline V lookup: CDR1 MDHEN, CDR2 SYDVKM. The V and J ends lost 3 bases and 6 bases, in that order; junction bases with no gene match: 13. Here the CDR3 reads CASSFATEGLGGEQYF. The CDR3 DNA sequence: TGTGCCAGCAGTTTCGCTACCGAGGGACTAGGTGGCGAGCAGTACTTC.

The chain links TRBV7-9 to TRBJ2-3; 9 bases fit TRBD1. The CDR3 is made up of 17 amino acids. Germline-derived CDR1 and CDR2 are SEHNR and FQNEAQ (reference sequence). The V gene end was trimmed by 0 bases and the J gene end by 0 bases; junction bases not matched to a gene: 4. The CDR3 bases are TGTGCCAGCAGCTTAGCGGGGACAGGGACTAGCACAGATACGCAGTATTTT. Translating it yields CASSLAGTGTSTDTQYF.

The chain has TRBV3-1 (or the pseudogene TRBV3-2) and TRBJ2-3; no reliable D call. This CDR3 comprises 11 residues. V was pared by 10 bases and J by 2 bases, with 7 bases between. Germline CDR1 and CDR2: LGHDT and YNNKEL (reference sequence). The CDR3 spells CATASTDTQYF. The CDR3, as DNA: TGTGCCACCGCGTCCACAGATACGCAGTATTTT.

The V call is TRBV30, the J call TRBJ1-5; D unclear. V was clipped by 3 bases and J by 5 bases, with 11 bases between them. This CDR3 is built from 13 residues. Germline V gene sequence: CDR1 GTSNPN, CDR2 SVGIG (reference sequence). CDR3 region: CAWSLSEYQPQHF. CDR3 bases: TGTGCCTGGAGCCTATCTGAGTATCAGCCCCAGCATTTT.

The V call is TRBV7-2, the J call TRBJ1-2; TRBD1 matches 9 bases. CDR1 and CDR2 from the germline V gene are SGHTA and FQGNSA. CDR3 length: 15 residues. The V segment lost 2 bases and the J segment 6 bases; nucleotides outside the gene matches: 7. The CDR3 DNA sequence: TGTGCCAGCAGCTTAACAAGGGACAGGGAGAATGGCTACACCTTC. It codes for CASSLTRDRENGYTF.

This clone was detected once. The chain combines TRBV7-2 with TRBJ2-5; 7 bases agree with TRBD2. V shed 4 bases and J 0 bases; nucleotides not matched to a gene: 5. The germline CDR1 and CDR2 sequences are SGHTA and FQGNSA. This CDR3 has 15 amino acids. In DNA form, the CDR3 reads TGTGCCAGCAGCTACTTGGGGGGGTACCAAGAGACCCAGTACTTC. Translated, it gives CASSYLGGYQETQYF.

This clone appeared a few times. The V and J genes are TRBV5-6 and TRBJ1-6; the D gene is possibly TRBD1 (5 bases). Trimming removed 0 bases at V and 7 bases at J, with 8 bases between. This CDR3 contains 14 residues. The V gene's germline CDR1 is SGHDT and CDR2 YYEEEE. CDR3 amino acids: CASSLEGLNSPLHF. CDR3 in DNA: TGTGCCAGCAGCTTGGAGGGACTGAATTCACCCCTCCACTTT.